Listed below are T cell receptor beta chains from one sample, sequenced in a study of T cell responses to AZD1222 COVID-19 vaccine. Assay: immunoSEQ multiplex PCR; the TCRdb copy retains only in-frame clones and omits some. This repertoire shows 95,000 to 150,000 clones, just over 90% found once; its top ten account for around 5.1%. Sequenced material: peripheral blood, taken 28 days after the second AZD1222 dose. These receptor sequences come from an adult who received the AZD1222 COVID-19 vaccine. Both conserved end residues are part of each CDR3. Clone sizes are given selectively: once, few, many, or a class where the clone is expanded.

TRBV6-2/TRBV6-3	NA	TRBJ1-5	CASSYGARKGQPQHF
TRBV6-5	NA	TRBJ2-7	CASSYARRSYEQYF
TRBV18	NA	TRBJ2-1	CASSPPSGGRDEQFF
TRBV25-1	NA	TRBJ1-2	CASSARTANYGYTF
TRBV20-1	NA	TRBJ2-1	CSASNYNEQFF
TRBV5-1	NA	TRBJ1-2	CASSWEDGGGYTF
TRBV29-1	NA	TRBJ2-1	CSVFRPSPWLAGEDEQFF
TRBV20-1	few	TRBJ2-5	CSASSATGETQYF
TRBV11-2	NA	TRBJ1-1	CASTKDRVNTEAFF
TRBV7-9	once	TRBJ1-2	CASSSDPGLYGYTF
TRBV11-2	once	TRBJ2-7	CASSLQVAYGQYF
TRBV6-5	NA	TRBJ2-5	CASSFGQETQYF
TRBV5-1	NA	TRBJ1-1	CASSLEAGGNTEAFF
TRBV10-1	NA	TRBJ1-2	CASSESTPISEGDNYGYTF
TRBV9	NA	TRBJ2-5	CASSVKGETQYF
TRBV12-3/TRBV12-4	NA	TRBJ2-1	CASTRGVEQFF
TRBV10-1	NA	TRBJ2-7	CASRKKDRGYEQYF